The 18 T cell receptor beta chains below all came from one sample that was sequenced in a study of shared clonotypes between healthy human individuals. TCRdb's copy holds only in-frame clones and misses some; the assay was immunoSEQ multiplex PCR. The sample shows 1.5 million to 2.5 million clones, 85% to 95% of them seen only once. CD45RO negativity and positive selection for CCR7 defined naive CD8 cells, a population that excluded terminally differentiated effector memory CD45RA+ cells. The material sequenced was naive CD8+ T cells sorted from blood. The receptors stem from a man aged 18 to 35 in good health.

CDR3 bases: TGTGCCAGCAGTGACCCCAGGGGGCGGAATGAAAAACTGTTTTTT. Protein: CASSDPRGRNEKLFF. V gene TRBV6-4 combines with J gene TRBJ1-4; 8 bases line up with TRBD1. CDR1 MRHNA and CDR2 SNTAGT come from the germline V gene. The V gene end was trimmed by 2 bases and the J gene end by 5 bases; junction bases not matched to a gene: 4. CDR3 length: 15 residues.

In regard to this clone: At the DNA level, this CDR3 is encoded by other sequences in the same sample as well. The gene calls are TRBV27 and TRBJ1-5, with unresolved D. The CDR3 consists of 14 residues. V was shortened by 1 base and J by 5 bases, with 9 bases between the two germline ends. Germline loops: CDR1 MNHEY, CDR2 SMNVEV (reference sequence). CDR3 DNA sequence: TGTGCCAGCAGTTTATATGTGGGCGATCAGCCCCAGCATTTT. Encoded protein: CASSLYVGDQPQHF.

With regard to this clone: Additional DNA sequences in this sample encode the identical CDR3. The chain employs TRBV4-1 and TRBJ2-1, with D unclear. This CDR3 comprises 15 residues. Trimming removed 1 base from V and 0 bases from J, with 7 bases in between. Germline V gene sequence: CDR1 MGHRA, CDR2 YSYEKL. The CDR3 loop is CASSQAGVSYNEQFF. CDR3 sequence (DNA): TGCGCCAGCAGCCAAGCTGGCGTCTCCTACAATGAGCAGTTCTTC.

For this clone: Different DNA sequences within this sample yield the same CDR3. This chain joins TRBV30 and TRBJ1-4; 7 bases fit TRBD1. The V segment lost 0 bases and the J segment 5 bases; nucleotides outside the gene matches: 0. Germline values: CDR1 GTSNPN, CDR2 SVGIG (reference sequence). The CDR3 length is 13 residues. CDR3 loop: CAWSVGGNEKLFF. For the CDR3, the DNA is TGTGCCTGGAGTGTAGGGGGCAATGAAAAACTGTTTTTT.

The V gene is TRBV7-6, the J gene TRBJ1-1, with 10 bases fitting TRBD1. The length of the CDR3 is 17 residues. The V gene end was trimmed by 2 bases and the J gene end by 3 bases; junction bases not matched to a gene: 9. The germline V gene encodes CDR1 SGHVS and CDR2 FNYEAQ. CDR3 nucleotide sequence: TGTGCCAGCAGCTTATGGGACAGGGGTGGGGGACACACTGAAGCTTTCTTT. The encoded protein is CASSLWDRGGGHTEAFF.

The rearrangement uses TRBV2 and TRBJ1-2; D remains unclear. Germline V gives CDR1 SNHLY, CDR2 FYNNEI. This CDR3 is built from 11 residues. Trimming shortened V by 3 bases and J by 6 bases, and 5 bases separated the two germline ends. The DNA of the CDR3 is TGTGCCAGCAGTGATGGACATGGCTACACCTTC. This codes for CASSDGHGYTF.

This rearrangement joins TRBV7-9 to TRBJ2-1, with a possible D match to TRBD1 (6 bases). Trimming removed 7 bases from V and 5 bases from J, with 27 bases in between. This CDR3 comprises 18 residues. Germline loops: CDR1 SEHNR, CDR2 FQNEAQ (reference sequence). The CDR3 DNA is TGTGCCAGCACCAAGGTAGGGGGAGAGGTGGGGTTTCACAATGAGCAGTTCTTC. Its translation: CASTKVGGEVGFHNEQFF.

In this sample, this clone turned up once. This chain links TRBV29-1 with TRBJ1-2, with 11 bases fitting TRBD1. This CDR3 has 17 residues. Germline CDR1 reads SQVTM; CDR2 reads ANQGSEA. The V and J ends lost 3 bases and 5 bases, in that order; junction bases with no gene match: 14. The CDR3 loop is CSVDATPPGQGGYGYTF. CDR3 sequence (DNA): TGCAGCGTTGACGCTACCCCCCCGGGACAGGGGGGGTATGGCTACACCTTC. Based on the CDR3 plus reference TRBV29-1 and TRBJ1-2, the full variable domain is SAVISQKPSRDICQRGTSLTIQCQVDSQVTMMFWYRQQPGQSLTLIATANQGSEATYESGFVIDKFPISRPNLTFSTLTVSNMSPEDSSIYLCSVDATPPGQGGYGYTFGSGTRLTVV.

This clone was seen a single time. V gene TRBV18 combines with J gene TRBJ2-7; 9 nucleotides line up with TRBD1. Germline V CDR1 and CDR2: KGHSH, LQKENI. Germline trimming cut 6 bases from V and 3 bases from J; bases unmatched to any gene: 6. The CDR3 is made up of 14 amino acids. CDR3 region: CASSLGQGLYEQYF. The CDR3 DNA is TGTGCCAGCTCGCTTGGACAGGGGCTCTACGAGCAGTACTTC.

The chain links TRBV4-1 to TRBJ2-1; D tentatively fits TRBD1 or TRBD2 (6 bases each). The CDR3 covers 17 residues. The V gene's germline CDR1 is MGHRA and CDR2 YSYEKL. V gave up 4 bases and J gave up 0 bases, with 16 bases separating them. The CDR3 here is CASSPHSGQSSYNEQFF. The CDR3 DNA is TGCGCCAGCAGCCCCCATAGCGGACAGAGCTCCTACAATGAGCAGTTCTTC.

The DNA of the CDR3 is TGTGCCAGCAGCCCGATAGCAGAGGAGGCCAAAAACATTCAGTACTTC. The encoded protein is CASSPIAEEAKNIQYF. The chain employs TRBV11-2 and TRBJ2-4; D not certain. Trimming pared 5 bases from V and 1 base from J, leaving 15 bases between. The CDR3 is 16 residues long. In germline, CDR1 is SGHAT, CDR2 FQNNGV. The full variable domain, its missing parts supplied by reference TRBV11-2 and TRBJ2-4, is EAGVAQSPRYKIIEKRQSVAFWCNPISGHATLYWYQQILGQGPKLLIQFQNNGVVDDSQLPKDRFSAERLKGVDSTLKIQPAKLEDSAVYLCASSPIAEEAKNIQYFGAGTRLSVL.

Turning to this clone: This clone may be a read error of a much larger clone one base away. Other DNA sequences in this specimen translate into the identical CDR3. The chain is built from TRBV7-8 and TRBJ2-2; D remains unclear. Germline CDR1 is SGHVS and CDR2 is FQNEAQ. The CDR3 runs to 12 residues. V lost 1 base to trimming and J lost 5 bases, with 2 bases between them. The CDR3 nucleotides are TGTGCCAGCAGCTTAGGAACCGGGGAGCTGTTTTTT. This sequence encodes CASSLGTGELFF.

This clone occurred a few times. The chain carries TRBV19 and TRBJ1-2, with TRBD1 as a possible D gene (5 bases). The CDR3 spans 13 residues. Deletions cut 6 bases from V and 5 bases from J, with 13 bases between. Germline V lookup: CDR1 LNHDA, CDR2 SQIVND (reference sequence). CDR3 sequence reads: CASRLRDRYGYTF. In nucleotides, the CDR3 is TGTGCCAGTAGACTCAGGGATCGTTATGGCTACACCTTC.

The gene calls are TRBV10-1 and TRBJ2-2, with a possible D match to TRBD1 (5 bases). The CDR3 is 14 residues long. Deletions cut 8 bases from V and 5 bases from J, with 15 bases between. Germline CDR1 is WNHNN and CDR2 is SYGVQD (reference sequence). CDR3 residues: CASAPGSYTGELFF. In nucleotides, the CDR3 is TGCGCCAGCGCTCCAGGGTCCTATACCGGGGAGCTGTTTTTT.

This chain joins TRBV5-4 and TRBJ2-7; D not resolved. From germline, CDR1 is SGHNT and CDR2 YYREEE (reference sequence). Trimming stripped 3 bases from V and 4 bases from J, with 14 bases between. The CDR3 totals 14 residues. Written as DNA, the CDR3 is TGTGCCAGCAGCTCGAGCCTCAGTGGGTACGAGCAGTACTTC. Protein sequence: CASSSSLSGYEQYF.

The chain employs TRBV27 and TRBJ2-3, with D maybe TRBD2 (5 bases). Trimming removed 5 bases at V and 3 bases at J, with 12 bases between. This CDR3 is built from 14 residues. CDR1 and CDR2 from the germline V gene are MNHEY and SMNVEV (reference sequence). CDR3 region: CASSLGLETDTQYF. The CDR3, as DNA: TGTGCCAGCAGTCTAGGACTGGAAACAGATACGCAGTATTTT.

V gene TRBV15 combines with J gene TRBJ1-2; D may be TRBD1 (5 bases). The CDR3 sequence is 17 residues long. CDR1 LNHNV and CDR2 YYDKDF come from the germline V gene (reference sequence). V was pared by 0 bases and J by 4 bases, with 18 bases between. This CDR3 is CATSRDPLGEGGYGYTF. CDR3 DNA sequence: TGTGCCACCAGCAGAGATCCGTTAGGGGAGGGCGGCTATGGCTACACCTTC.

Regarding this clone: Within the sample, other DNA sequences also encode this same CDR3. The J gene is TRBJ2-3, the V gene TRBV27, with D hard to call. This CDR3 contains 13 residues. With 2 bases removed from V and 1 base from J, the gap between germline ends came to 4 bases. The germline V gene has CDR1 MNHEY and CDR2 SMNVEV (reference sequence). The CDR3 region has the DNA TGTGCCAGCAGTTTAGCCGGCACAGATACGCAGTATTTT. Translated, it gives CASSLAGTDTQYF.